This T cell receptor (beta chain) was recorded in a study of control samples from healthy donors and cancer patients. Method: immunoSEQ multiplex PCR; TCRdb's copy keeps in-frame clones and lacks some. The sample carries a few hundred thousand clones, over 75% recorded once. Germline CDR1 and CDR2: LNHDA and SQIVND (reference sequence). The CDR3 loop spans 13 amino acids. The V end lost 11 bases, the J end lost 10 bases, and 21 bases lay between the germline ends. The chain links TRBV19 to TRBJ2-1; unclear D gene. The sequence was obtained from a man aged 35 to 55 with head and neck cancer. The sequenced sample was PBMCs. The CDR3 DNA reads TGTGCCCCAAAAAACGGTCTCCTGGAGGAGCAGTTCTTC. This encodes CAPKNGLLEEQFF.